The present TCR beta chain was sequenced within a study of patients and donors after allogeneic stem cell transplantation. This CDR3 is built from 13 residues. Germline-derived CDR1 and CDR2 are SQVTM and ANQGSEA. TCRdb independently ran MiXCR on the RT-PCR reads; one entry per CDR3 protein. The data show approximately 170,000 distinct CDR3 sequences, 24% seen once. Comment on this clonotype: Germline and junction disagree at one end, which may indicate a read error.

The chain couples TRBV29-1 to TRBJ2-7; D might be TRBD2 (5 bases). The TCR originated in a human donor who was either an allogeneic HSCT recipient or a stem cell or donor lymphocyte infusion donor (not recorded which). It is not recorded whose cells these are; they may come from a transplant donor. The sequencing sample was made of blood, either unsorted or a sorted T cell fraction (not recorded which). The DNA of the CDR3 is TGCAGCGTGCGTCTGGCGGGCCTAGACGAACAGTACTTC. Amino acids: CSVRLAGLDEQYF.